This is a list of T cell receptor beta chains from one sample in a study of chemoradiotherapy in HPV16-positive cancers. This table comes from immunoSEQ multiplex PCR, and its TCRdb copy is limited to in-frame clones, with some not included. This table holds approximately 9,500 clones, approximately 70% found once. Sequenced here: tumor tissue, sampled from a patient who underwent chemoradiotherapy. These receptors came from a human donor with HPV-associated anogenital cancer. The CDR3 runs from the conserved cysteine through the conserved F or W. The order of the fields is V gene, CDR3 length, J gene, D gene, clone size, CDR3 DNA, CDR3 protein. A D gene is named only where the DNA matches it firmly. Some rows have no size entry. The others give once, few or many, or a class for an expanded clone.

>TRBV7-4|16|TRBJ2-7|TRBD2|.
TGTGCCAGCAGCTTGAGGGTCATAGCGGGGAGCGACGAGCAGTACTTC
CASSLRVIAGSDEQYF
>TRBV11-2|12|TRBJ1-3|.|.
TGTGCCAGCAGCACTGGAGGACACACCATATATTTT
CASSTGGHTIYF
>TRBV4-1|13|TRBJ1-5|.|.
TGCGCCAGCAGCCAGGGTGCAGATCAGCCCCAGCATTTT
CASSQGADQPQHF
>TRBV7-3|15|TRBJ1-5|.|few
TGTGCCAGCAGCCCCACGGCAGGCCCTAGGGGAGCCCAGCATTTT
CASSPTAGPRGAQHF
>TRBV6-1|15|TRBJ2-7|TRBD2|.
TGTGCCAGCAGGTCGACTAGCGGGGGGGCAGCCGAGCAGTACTTC
CASRSTSGGAAEQYF
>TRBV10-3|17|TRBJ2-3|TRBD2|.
TGTGCCATCACCACGAAGGCGGGGGGACCTGGCACAGATACGCAGTATTTT
CAITTKAGGPGTDTQYF
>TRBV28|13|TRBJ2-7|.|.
TGTGCCAGCAGCTCTAGTACGCTCTACGAGCAGTACTTC
CASSSSTLYEQYF
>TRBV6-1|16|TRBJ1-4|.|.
TGTGCCAGCAGTGATGCCGGGACACTAAGTAGTGAAAAACTGTTTTTT
CASSDAGTLSSEKLFF
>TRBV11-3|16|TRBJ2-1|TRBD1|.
TGTGCCAGCAGCTTAGGAGGGACAGGGGGCTTTTATGAGCAGTTCTTC
CASSLGGTGGFYEQFF
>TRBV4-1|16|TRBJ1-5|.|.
TGCGCCAGCAGCCAACAACAACTGGGAAGCAATCAGCCCCAGCATTTT
CASSQQQLGSNQPQHF
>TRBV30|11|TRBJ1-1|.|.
TGTGCCTGGAGTCTTAACACTGAAGCTTTCTTT
CAWSLNTEAFF
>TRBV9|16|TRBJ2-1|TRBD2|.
TGTGCCAGCAGCGCCTATAGCGGGAGATCCTACAATGAGCAGTTCTTC
CASSAYSGRSYNEQFF
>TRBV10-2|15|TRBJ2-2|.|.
TGCGCCAGCAGCCCCGGGGCCTCGAACACCGGGGAGCTGTTTTTT
CASSPGASNTGELFF
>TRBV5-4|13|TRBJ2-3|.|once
TGTGCCAGCAGCAAACGTGGCACAGATACGCAGTATTTT
CASSKRGTDTQYF
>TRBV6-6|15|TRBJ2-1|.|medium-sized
TGTGCCAGCAGTTACTCGGAAGCCAAGGGCAATGAGCAGTTCTTC
CASSYSEAKGNEQFF
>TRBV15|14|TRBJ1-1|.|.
TGTGCCACCAGCACAAGGGACACCAGAAGGGAAGCTTTCTTT
CATSTRDTRREAFF
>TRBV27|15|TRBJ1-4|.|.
TGTGCCAGCAGTCCCCGGGATCCCGGGTTTGAAAAACTGTTTTTT
CASSPRDPGFEKLFF
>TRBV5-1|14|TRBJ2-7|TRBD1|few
TGCGCCAGCAGCCCTGGGACAGTTCCCTACGAGCAGTACTTC
CASSPGTVPYEQYF
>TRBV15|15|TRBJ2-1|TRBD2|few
TGTGCCACCAGCCTTGCGGGAGGGGGTTACAATGAGCAGTTCTTC
CATSLAGGGYNEQFF